The 24 T cell receptor beta chains in this list originate from one sample, sequenced in a study of cytomegalovirus exposure and HLA in healthy donors. Assay used: immunoSEQ multiplex PCR; TCRdb lists only in-frame clones, some missing. The sample contains over 150,000 clones, about 86% of which appear only once. Sequences were obtained from PBMCs. These receptors were obtained from a woman aged 25 to 39 in good health and CMV-seronegative.

The rearrangement uses TRBV19 and TRBJ2-1; 8 nucleotides line up with TRBD2. V trimming: 2 bases; J trimming: 3 bases; junction bases outside the gene matches: 6. The CDR3 has 16 residues. CDR1 and CDR2 (germline): LNHDA, SQIVND (reference sequence). The CDR3 DNA follows: TGTGCCAGTAGTATAACCGGGACTAGGTTCTACAATGAGCAGTTCTTC. This codes for CASSITGTRFYNEQFF.

This clone was picked up a small number of times. This sequence joins TRBV25-1 and TRBJ1-5, with TRBD1 identical over 7 bases. The CDR3 is 14 residues long. Germline V gene lookup returns CDR1 MGHDK and CDR2 SYGVNS. The trim removed 3 bases at V and 4 bases at J, leaving 3 bases unmatched. The CDR3 bases are TGTGCCAGCAGTGAGACAGGGTGGAATCAGCCCCAGCATTTT. Translation: CASSETGWNQPQHF.

DNA of the CDR3: TGTGCCAGCAGCTTCTTCTACGAGCAGTACTTC. Its protein product is CASSFFYEQYF. The rearrangement links TRBV5-5 to TRBJ2-7, with D unresolved. The CDR3 sequence is 11 residues long. V lost 2 bases and J 3 bases, leaving 3 bases between the germline ends. CDR1 SGHKS and CDR2 YYEKEE come from the germline V gene (reference sequence).

The chain employs TRBV6-4 and TRBJ2-5; D remains unclear. CDR1 is MRHNA and CDR2 is SNTAGT in the germline V gene. Trimming removed 2 bases at V and 5 bases at J, with 9 bases between. The CDR3 covers 13 residues. CDR3 nucleotides: TGTGCCAGCAGTGACAGGGTGGGGGAGACCCAGTACTTC. Translation: CASSDRVGETQYF.

This chain connects TRBV7-2 to TRBJ2-5; D is perhaps TRBD1 or TRBD2 (5 bases each). The CDR3 has 16 amino acids. Trimming pared 5 bases from V and 4 bases from J, leaving 20 bases between. Germline CDR1 reads SGHTA; CDR2 reads FQGNSA. CDR3 DNA sequence: TGTGCCAGCAGCCCCGGGACGGGGCTTGGGGGAGAGACCCAGTACTTC. It specifies CASSPGTGLGGETQYF.

The chain uses TRBV7-6 and TRBJ2-3, with TRBD2 identical over 11 bases. The germline gives CDR1 SGHVS, CDR2 FNYEAQ. V shed 5 bases and J 3 bases; nucleotides not matched to a gene: 10. The CDR3 is made up of 17 amino acids. The CDR3 sequence: CASSPAPSGGLTDTQYF. In DNA, the CDR3 is TGTGCCAGCAGCCCCGCCCCTAGCGGGGGGTTGACAGATACGCAGTATTTT.

The gene calls are TRBV6-5 and TRBJ1-1, with 7 bases aligning to TRBD1. Germline V gene sequence: CDR1 MNHEY, CDR2 SVGAGI. The CDR3 extends over 12 amino acids. The V gene end was trimmed by 6 bases and the J gene end by 6 bases; junction bases not matched to a gene: 4. CDR3 sequence (DNA): TGTGCCAGCAGCATTACAGGGGCTGAAGCTTTCTTT. It is translated as CASSITGAEAFF.

The rearrangement links TRBV14 to TRBJ2-1; weak D call: TRBD1 (6 bases). Germline V CDR1 and CDR2: SGHDN, FVKESK. CDR3 size: 13 residues. V was trimmed by 0 bases and J by 9 bases, leaving 9 bases between them. The CDR3 DNA reads as TGTGCCAGCAGCCAAGATTTACAGGGTGAGCAGTTCTTC. Translating it yields CASSQDLQGEQFF.

V gene TRBV4-1 combines with J gene TRBJ2-5; tentatively, D is TRBD2 (6 bases). The V gene's germline CDR1 is MGHRA and CDR2 YSYEKL. V lost 0 bases, J lost 0 bases, and 8 bases lay in between. This CDR3 comprises 15 residues. The CDR3 loop reads CASSQDRDYQETQYF. The DNA for the CDR3 is TGCGCCAGCAGCCAAGATAGGGACTACCAAGAGACCCAGTACTTC.

V is TRBV7-8 and J is TRBJ2-7; D perhaps matches TRBD2 (5 bases). CDR1 and CDR2 from the germline V gene are SGHVS and FQNEAQ. The CDR3 is 13 residues long. V was clipped by 6 bases and J by 5 bases, with 14 bases between them. The CDR3 bases are TGTGCCAGCAGAAACGGGCCAGCGGACGAGCAGTACTTC. This translates into CASRNGPADEQYF.

The chain links TRBV29-1 to TRBJ1-2; possibly TRBD1 for D (5 bases). V shed 5 bases and J shed 3 bases, with 10 bases lying between them. This CDR3 has 12 residues. CDR1 and CDR2 (germline): SQVTM, ANQGSEA. The CDR3 nucleotides are TGCAGCGTTCCTCTACAGGACTATGGCTACACCTTC. Encoded protein: CSVPLQDYGYTF.

The CDR3 DNA is TGCAGTGCTAGGCAAACCGGGGAGCTGTTTTTT. Translating gives CSARQTGELFF. The chain links TRBV20-1 to TRBJ2-2, with no clear D. CDR1 and CDR2 (germline): DFQATT, SNEGSKA (reference sequence). The CDR3 loop spans 11 amino acids. Deletions cut 3 bases from V and 5 bases from J, with 4 bases between.

This chain uses TRBV19 with TRBJ1-2; no firm D call. This CDR3 spans 16 amino acids. The V and J ends lost 5 bases and 4 bases respectively, with 20 bases between them. CDR1 is LNHDA, CDR2 SQIVND, per germline (reference sequence). The CDR3: CASSALTTDGLYGYTF. In DNA form, the CDR3 reads TGTGCCAGTAGTGCGCTTACGACGGACGGACTCTATGGCTACACCTTC. Based on the CDR3 plus reference TRBV19 and TRBJ1-2, the full variable domain is DGGITQSPKYLFRKEGQNVTLSCEQNLNHDAMYWYRQDPGQGLRLIYYSQIVNDFQKGDIAEGYSVSREKKESFPLTVTSAQKNPTAFYLCASSALTTDGLYGYTFGSGTRLTVV.

This chain joins TRBV27 and TRBJ2-7; either TRBD1 or TRBD2 may fit D (5 bases each). The CDR3 length is 11 residues. CDR1 and CDR2 (germline): MNHEY, SMNVEV (reference sequence). V was trimmed by 4 bases and J by 6 bases, leaving 7 bases between them. The CDR3 region is CASSWGSEQYF. In DNA form, the CDR3 reads TGTGCCAGCAGTTGGGGGAGCGAGCAGTACTTC.

There are a few counts of this clone. The chain's CDR3 is CASSLGSNEQYF. As DNA, the CDR3 is TGTGCCAGCAGTTTAGGGTCCAACGAGCAGTACTTC. This chain connects TRBV27 to TRBJ2-7, with unresolved D. Germline loops: CDR1 MNHEY, CDR2 SMNVEV (reference sequence). V lost 2 bases to trimming and J lost 5 bases, with 7 bases between them. This CDR3 has 12 residues.

The chain is built from TRBV27 and TRBJ2-2; 8 bases are shared with TRBD1. From germline, CDR1 is MNHEY and CDR2 SMNVEV (reference sequence). V lost 6 bases and J lost 6; bases outside the gene matches: 6. The length of the CDR3 is 14 residues. The CDR3 loop reads CASRPGQASGELFF. CDR3 nucleotide sequence: TGTGCCAGCAGGCCGGGACAGGCCTCCGGGGAGCTGTTTTTT.

The chain links TRBV5-4 to TRBJ1-1; D is uncertain. The CDR3 has 14 residues. The V end was cut by 0 bases, the J end by 1 base, with 7 bases between. Germline V gene sequence: CDR1 SGHNT, CDR2 YYREEE (reference sequence). CDR3 DNA sequence: TGTGCCAGCAGCTTGGGCCGGCAGAACACTGAAGCTTTCTTT. Translated, it gives CASSLGRQNTEAFF.

This rearrangement joins TRBV4-3 to TRBJ1-5, with a weak D call TRBD1 (5 bases). Trimming took off 0 bases at V and 7 bases at J, with 13 bases between the two ends. CDR3 length: 15 residues. Per the germline V gene, CDR1 is LGHNA and CDR2 is YSLEER. This chain's CDR3 is CASSQDAGNGQPQHF. The CDR3 DNA sequence: TGCGCCAGCAGCCAAGACGCAGGGAATGGGCAGCCCCAGCATTTT.

The gene calls are TRBV7-8 and TRBJ2-5, with a tentative D call TRBD2 (5 bases). V lost 5 bases and J 7 bases, leaving 23 bases between the germline ends. CDR3 size: 16 residues. Germline CDR1 and CDR2: SGHVS and FQNEAQ. The chain's CDR3 is CASSKSEGQKSGTQYF. As DNA, the CDR3 is TGTGCCAGCAGCAAATCAGAGGGCCAGAAAAGTGGGACCCAGTACTTC.

Notes on this clone: At one boundary the junction diverges from the germline segment, which might be a read error. The V and J genes are TRBV5-6 and TRBJ1-2; 7 nucleotides line up with TRBD1. Germline CDR1 reads SGHDT; CDR2 reads YYEEEE. The CDR3 is 10 residues long. CDR3 DNA: TGTGCCAGCAGCTACCGGGACAGTAAGTTC. It is translated as CASSYRDSKF.

This sequence joins TRBV4-3 and TRBJ1-4; weak D call: TRBD1 (5 bases). This CDR3 has 15 amino acids. Germline lookup yields CDR1 LGHNA and CDR2 YSLEER. Trimming stripped 2 bases from V and 7 bases from J, with 14 bases between. The CDR3 sequence is CASSQFWGVSEKLFF. The CDR3 DNA is TGCGCCAGCAGCCAATTTTGGGGCGTTAGTGAAAAACTGTTTTTT.

The rearrangement joins TRBV27 to TRBJ2-1, with 7 bases lining up with TRBD2. This CDR3 contains 14 residues. The germline CDR1 and CDR2 sequences are MNHEY and SMNVEV (reference sequence). The junction had 3 bases not matched to a gene; V was cut back by 3 bases and J by 4 bases. The CDR3 sequence is CASSFGREYNEQFF. CDR3 DNA: TGTGCCAGCAGTTTTGGGCGGGAGTACAATGAGCAGTTCTTC.

The table lists this clone with a few counts. The rearrangement joins TRBV11-3 to TRBJ2-7; 8 nucleotides agree with TRBD2. Germline V gene lookup returns CDR1 SGHNT and CDR2 YENEEA. The CDR3 length is 15 residues. Germline trimming cut 1 base from V and 2 bases from J; bases unmatched to any gene: 4. Written as DNA, the CDR3 is TGTGCCAGCAGCTTAGGGGCGGGAGGTACCTACGAGCAGTACTTC. Its translation: CASSLGAGGTYEQYF.

V usage is TRBV29-1 and J usage is TRBJ2-1; D unclear. Per germline, CDR1 SQVTM and CDR2 ANQGSEA. Trimming shortened V by 5 bases and J by 3 bases, and 8 bases separated the two germline ends. This CDR3 region has 12 residues. The CDR3 spells CSVHQDYNEQFF. The CDR3 DNA reads TGCAGCGTTCACCAGGACTACAATGAGCAGTTCTTC.